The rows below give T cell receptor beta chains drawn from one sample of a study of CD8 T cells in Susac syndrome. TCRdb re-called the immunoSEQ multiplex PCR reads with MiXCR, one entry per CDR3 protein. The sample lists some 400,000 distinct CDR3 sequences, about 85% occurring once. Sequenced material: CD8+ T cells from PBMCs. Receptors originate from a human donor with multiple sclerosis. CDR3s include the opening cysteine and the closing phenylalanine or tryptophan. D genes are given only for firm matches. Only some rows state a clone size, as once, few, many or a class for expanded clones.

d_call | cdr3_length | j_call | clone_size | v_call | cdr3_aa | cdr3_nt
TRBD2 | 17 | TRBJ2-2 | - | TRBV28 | CASRPRTSGSFPGELFF | TGTGCCAGCAGACCTAGGACTAGCGGGAGTTTCCCCGGGGAGCTGTTTTTT
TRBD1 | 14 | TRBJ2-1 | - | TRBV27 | CASNYRGNYNEQFF | TGTGCCAGCAACTACAGGGGCAACTACAATGAGCAGTTCTTC
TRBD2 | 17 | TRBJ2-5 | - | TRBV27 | CASSPLLAGGPRETQYF | TGTGCCAGCAGTCCTCTCCTGGCGGGAGGGCCACGAGAGACCCAGTACTTC
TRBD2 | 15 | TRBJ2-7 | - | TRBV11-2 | CASSLSGGAVYEQYF | TGTGCCAGCAGCTTATCGGGGGGTGCAGTCTACGAGCAGTACTTC
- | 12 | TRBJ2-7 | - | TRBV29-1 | CSARLTAYEQYF | TGCAGCGCTCGGCTGACCGCCTACGAGCAGTACTTC
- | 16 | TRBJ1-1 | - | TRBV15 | CATSRDGELMNTEAFF | TGTGCCACCAGCAGAGATGGCGAGCTCATGAACACTGAAGCTTTCTTT
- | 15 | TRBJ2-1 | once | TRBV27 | CASSFSLTQGDEQFF | TGTGCCAGCAGTTTTTCGTTAACCCAAGGTGATGAGCAGTTCTTC
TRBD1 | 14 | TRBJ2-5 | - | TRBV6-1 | CASSVIQGEETQYF | TGTGCCAGCAGTGTTATTCAGGGGGAAGAGACCCAGTACTTC
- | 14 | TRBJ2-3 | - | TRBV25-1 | CASSERGFGDTQYF | TGTGCCAGCAGTGAAAGAGGGTTTGGAGATACGCAGTATTTT
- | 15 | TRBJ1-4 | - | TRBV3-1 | CASSQDVGNGEKLFF | TGTGCCAGCAGCCAAGACGTTGGAAATGGTGAAAAACTGTTTTTT
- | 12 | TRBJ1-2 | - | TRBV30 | CAWERDGYGYTF | TGTGCCTGGGAACGGGACGGCTATGGCTACACCTTC
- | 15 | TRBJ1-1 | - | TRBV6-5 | CASSYYFRGLTEAFF | TGTGCCAGCAGTTACTATTTCAGGGGCCTTACTGAAGCTTTCTTT
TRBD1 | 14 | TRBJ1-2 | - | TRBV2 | CASSKGGTGFGYTF | TGTGCCAGCAGTAAAGGGGGGACAGGGTTTGGCTACACCTTC
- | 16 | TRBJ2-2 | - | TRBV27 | CASTRGWHGLSGELFF | TGTGCCAGCACACGGGGGTGGCACGGTCTATCCGGGGAGCTGTTTTTT